The rows below give T cell receptor beta chains drawn from one sample of a study of cytomegalovirus exposure and HLA in healthy donors. Generated by immunoSEQ multiplex PCR, the TCRdb table keeps only in-frame clones and is missing some. The data hold roughly 80,000 clones, with roughly 80% observed a single time. Source material: PBMCs. These receptors were collected from a woman in her forties or fifties in good health and CMV-seronegative. Each CDR3 is given with its conserved first and last residue. The D gene is left open where the match is weak. The size entry is marked missing in some rows and otherwise reads once, few, many or a size class.

TRBJ1-2 - TRBV7-6 - CASSLAPGDYGYTF TGTGCCAGCAGCTTAGCTCCAGGGGACTATGGCTACACCTTC
TRBJ2-7 TRBD1 TRBV5-4 - CASSPGGTGAIYEQYF TGTGCCAGCAGCCCGGGTGGGACAGGGGCCATCTACGAGCAGTACTTC
TRBJ1-2 - TRBV5-6 once CASSLLAGTNYGYTF TGTGCCAGCAGCTTGCTGGCAGGAACTAACTATGGCTACACCTTC
TRBJ1-2 TRBD1 TRBV2 - CASSEWTGGTF TGTGCCAGCAGTGAGTGGACAGGGGGTACCTTC
TRBJ2-7 TRBD2 TRBV27 - CASSLVAGTYEQYF TGTGCCAGCAGTTTAGTAGCGGGGACCTACGAGCAGTACTTC
TRBJ2-7 - TRBV5-1 - CASSLTGAEVYEQYF TGCGCCAGCAGCTTGACGGGAGCGGAAGTCTACGAGCAGTACTTC
TRBJ2-2 - TRBV10-1 - CASSESGWGLDTGELFF TGCGCCAGCAGTGAGTCGGGATGGGGCCTGGACACCGGGGAGCTGTTTTTT
TRBJ2-3 TRBD2 TRBV5-1 few CASSFLTSEDNTQYF TGCGCCAGCAGCTTTCTGACTAGCGAAGATAATACGCAGTATTTT
TRBJ2-7 TRBD1 TRBV7-7 - CATRRLDRGWEQYF TGTGCTACCAGAAGATTAGACAGGGGATGGGAGCAGTACTTC
TRBJ2-7 - TRBV27 once CASGESSYEQYF TGTGCCAGCGGAGAGAGCTCCTACGAGCAGTACTTC
TRBJ2-7 - TRBV19 - CASSGSEGIYEQYF TGTGCCAGTAGCGGGAGCGAGGGAATCTACGAGCAGTACTTC
TRBJ1-1 - TRBV11-2 - CASSSFGTEAFF TGTGCCAGCAGCTCCTTCGGGACTGAAGCTTTCTTT
TRBJ2-3 - TRBV4-1 once CASSRTRDTQYF TGCGCCAGCAGCCGAACGAGAGATACGCAGTATTTT
TRBJ2-5 TRBD1 TRBV28 - CASSPTGQGGRETQYF TGTGCCAGCAGTCCCACGGGACAGGGTGGGCGAGAGACCCAGTACTTC
TRBJ2-5 - TRBV6-1 - CASSEGTGIRETQYF TGTGCCAGCAGTGAAGGAACAGGGATCCGAGAGACCCAGTACTTC
TRBJ1-6 - TRBV6-1 - CASSEGGGRPSPLHF TGTGCCAGCAGTGAAGGGGGGGGAAGACCTTCACCCCTCCACTTT
TRBJ1-2 TRBD1 TRBV6-5 - CASSLQGAYGYTF TGTGCCAGCAGCTTACAGGGGGCCTATGGCTACACCTTC
TRBJ1-1 - TRBV5-1 once CASSLAQGNTEAFF TGCGCCAGCAGCTTGGCCCAGGGGAACACTGAAGCTTTCTTT
TRBJ1-1 - TRBV18 once CASSLTLELGAFF TGTGCCAGCTCACTGACTCTCGAGCTAGGAGCTTTCTTT
TRBJ2-2 - TRBV18 - CASSPMRADNTGELFF TGTGCCAGCTCACCAATGAGGGCAGATAACACCGGGGAGCTGTTTTTT
TRBJ2-7 - TRBV13 - CASSLGVRLRGEQYF TGTGCCAGCAGCTTAGGCGTAAGATTGCGGGGCGAGCAGTACTTC
TRBJ1-3 - TRBV28 - CASSFEGSAGNTIYF TGTGCCAGCAGTTTTGAGGGTAGCGCTGGAAACACCATATATTTT
TRBJ1-2 TRBD1 TRBV28 - CASSPGDRVLVNYGYTF TGTGCCAGCAGTCCTGGGGACAGGGTGTTAGTTAACTATGGCTACACCTTC
TRBJ2-3 TRBD2 TRBV11-2 few CASSPYGLAVGDTQYF TGTGCCAGCAGCCCATACGGACTAGCGGTAGGAGATACGCAGTATTTT
TRBJ1-5 - TRBV27 - CASSLLARGQPQHF TGTGCCAGCAGTTTGCTTGCACGGGGTCAGCCCCAGCATTTT
TRBJ1-2 - TRBV6-1 - CASRVGLAEGYTF TGTGCCAGCAGGGTAGGACTCGCGGAAGGCTACACCTTC
TRBJ2-4 - TRBV6-1 - CASSEQGGAKNIQYF TGTGCCAGCAGTGAACAGGGGGGAGCCAAAAACATTCAGTACTTC
TRBJ2-7 TRBD1 TRBV5-1 once CASSEGAGYEQYF TGCGCCAGCAGCGAGGGGGCAGGCTACGAGCAGTACTTC
TRBJ1-2 TRBD1 TRBV29-1 - CSVEVWQGGIYGYTF TGCAGCGTTGAAGTGTGGCAGGGGGGAATCTATGGCTACACCTTC
TRBJ2-7 TRBD2 TRBV5-4 once CASSLGTSGAYEQYF TGTGCCAGCAGCTTGGGGACTAGCGGAGCTTACGAGCAGTACTTC
TRBJ2-1 - TRBV4-1 once CASSRDVDEQFF TGCGCCAGCAGCCGAGACGTCGATGAGCAGTTCTTC
TRBJ2-1 TRBD2 TRBV7-8 - CASSHGTSVTNEQFF TGTGCCAGCAGCCACGGGACTAGCGTGACCAATGAGCAGTTCTTC
TRBJ2-5 TRBD1 TRBV27 once CASREGQGPGRYF TGTGCCAGCAGAGAGGGACAGGGCCCAGGTCGGTACTTC
TRBJ2-7 TRBD2 TRBV28 - CASSLGTSGKYEQYF TGTGCCAGCAGTTTAGGGACTAGCGGAAAATACGAGCAGTACTTC
TRBJ1-2 TRBD1 TRBV6-5 - CASSFGQGVIYGYTF TGTGCCAGCAGTTTTGGACAGGGGGTTATCTATGGCTACACCTTC
TRBJ2-1 TRBD2 TRBV7-9 few CASRRRGGQGGEQFF TGTGCCAGCAGACGTCGGGGGGGCCAAGGGGGAGAGCAGTTCTTC
TRBJ2-1 TRBD2 TRBV7-7 - CASSLGLAGVDEQFF TGTGCTAGCAGCCTGGGACTAGCGGGAGTGGATGAGCAGTTCTTC
TRBJ2-7 TRBD1 TRBV19 - CASRRTGGSYEQYF TGTGCCAGTAGACGGACAGGGGGCTCCTACGAGCAGTACTTC
TRBJ2-1 TRBD2 TRBV5-4 - CASSSGTSAYNEQFF TGTGCCAGCAGCTCCGGGACTAGCGCCTACAATGAGCAGTTCTTC
TRBJ2-2 - TRBV11-2 once CASRLGLADAGELFF TGTGCCAGCAGGTTGGGACTGGCCGATGCCGGGGAGCTGTTTTTT
TRBJ2-5 - TRBV11-2 once CASSLGSSGLETQYF TGTGCCAGCAGCTTAGGTTCGTCAGGGTTAGAGACCCAGTACTTC
TRBJ1-1 TRBD1 TRBV2 - CASTLGRGRDTEAFF TGTGCCAGCACCCTGGGCAGGGGGCGGGACACTGAAGCTTTCTTT
TRBJ2-2 TRBD1 TRBV5-4 - CASSAGTGPGELFF TGTGCCAGCAGCGCTGGGACAGGACCCGGGGAGCTGTTTTTT
TRBJ2-2 - TRBV27 - CASSSYSTGELFF TGTGCCAGCAGTTCCTACAGCACCGGGGAGCTGTTTTTT
TRBJ2-2 - TRBV5-5 few CASSPEPSTGELFF TGTGCCAGCAGCCCTGAGCCCTCCACCGGGGAGCTGTTTTTT
TRBJ1-1 - TRBV28 - CASRTYTEAFF TGTGCCAGCAGGACATACACTGAAGCTTTCTTT
TRBJ1-4 - TRBV28 - CASSWGLGRSSREKLFF TGTGCCAGCAGTTGGGGGCTTGGCCGCTCATCAAGGGAAAAACTGTTTTTT
TRBJ1-1 TRBD1 TRBV18 - CASSPNVGQKNTEAFF TGTGCCAGCTCACCGAATGTGGGACAGAAGAACACTGAAGCTTTCTTT
TRBJ2-1 - TRBV7-2 - CASSSGGITYNEQFF TGTGCCAGCAGCTCAGGGGGGATAACCTACAATGAGCAGTTCTTC
TRBJ1-2 - TRBV5-1 - CASSLTAHTGSGDYGYTF TGCGCCAGCAGCTTGACCGCCCACACAGGGAGCGGGGACTATGGCTACACCTTC
TRBJ1-1 - TRBV2 - CASSDPGVTSF TGTGCCAGCAGTGACCCCGGGGTGACGAGTTTT
TRBJ2-7 - TRBV7-9 - CASSPGSVTYEQYF TGTGCCAGCAGCCCCGGGAGCGTTACCTACGAGCAGTACTTC
TRBJ1-5 TRBD1 TRBV28 - CASSLYGRGHGQPQHF TGTGCCAGCAGTTTATACGGCAGGGGGCACGGACAGCCCCAGCATTTT